This T cell receptor beta chain was obtained from a study of CD8+ T cells in alopecia areata. Notes on the study in general: Persistence of many expanded lesional clones was seen in scalp and blood during tofacitinib. There were also resident alphabeta T cells of normal skin sequenced in scalp samples.

The treatment here: oral pan-JAK inhibitor, 5-10 mg twice daily. Specimens obtained from alopecia areata patients comprised lesional scalp punch biopsies and peripheral blood. The researchers isolated CD4+ and CD8+ T cells from PBMCs by sorting. Extracted RNA was reverse transcribed, and the resulting cDNA served as sequencing template. Profiled with immunoSEQ multiplex PCR; TCRdb holds only in-frame clones, not every one. The sample has about 250,000 clones, about 62% seen once. The length of the CDR3 is 14 residues. Trimming pared 0 bases from V and 4 bases from J, leaving 9 bases between. The V gene's germline CDR1 is LGHNA and CDR2 YSLEER. This clone has only a few counts. Its antigen is unidentified. Other DNA variants within this sample encode the same CDR3.

Specimen: CD4+ T cells sorted from blood, collected around week 54, from a patient treated with tofacitinib. The source is a human donor with alopecia areata. The rearrangement links TRBV4-3 to TRBJ2-5; D may be TRBD1 (6 bases). The CDR3 nucleotides are TGCGCCAGCAGCCAAGAGACAGGAGCAGAGACCCAGTACTTC. Protein sequence: CASSQETGAETQYF.